This T cell receptor (beta chain) is drawn from a study of blood T cell repertoires in COVID-19. Study overall: Material from acute and convalescent COVID-19 was sourced from the United States, Italy and Spain. Sample material is recorded as cDNA or gDNA derived from T cells, B-cell-depleted T cells, or PBMCs.

Source study methods: Amplification of reference gene primers was used by the study to estimate nucleated cell counts. Some clones are missing from TCRdb's copy, which holds only in-frame ones; the method was immunoSEQ multiplex PCR. V and J calls and clone size are copied from that table; D and trimming were computed from the DNA. Here the sample spans 100,000 to 120,000 clones, around three quarters being singletons. Worth noting for this clone: This sample also contains other DNA sequences that code for the same CDR3.

V lost 6 bases, J lost 0 bases, and 4 bases stayed unmatched. Per germline, CDR1 SQVTM and CDR2 ANQGSEA. This CDR3 has 13 residues. Input material: peripheral blood. This rearrangement joins TRBV29-1 to TRBJ1-1, with 7 bases lining up with TRBD1. The clonotype comes from a woman aged 55-69 years with acute or convalescent COVID-19. CDR3 bases: TGCAGCGTGGGGGGACAGTTGAACACTGAAGCTTTCTTT. Translation: CSVGGQLNTEAFF.